This T cell receptor (beta chain) was sequenced in a study of CXCR3-negative and CXCR3-positive naive CD8 T cells. Study-wide points: In CXCR3-positive naive cells, the TRB CDR3s were more hydrophobic than in CXCR3-negative naive cells.

Worth noting for this clonotype: Its antigen is still unknown.

Germline values: CDR1 SGHRS, CDR2 YFSETQ. The CDR3 sequence is 14 residues long. Carrying UMI labels, the TRB cDNA libraries were prepared through 5' RACE. TCRdb reprocessed the 5' RACE reads, keeping one entry per CDR3 protein, no DNA. The sample features 150,000 or so distinct CDR3 sequences, with less than 0.55% in its top ten. The chain employs TRBV5-1 and TRBJ2-1. The sample comprised naive CXCR3+ CD8+ T cells from blood. Subset indicated: CD45RO-CCR7+CD27+CD95- naive CD8+ T cells expressing CXCR3 (TNR3+). The TCR comes from a human donor in good health. Some clones in this sample may be carry-over from other donors' samples. The CDR3 reads CASSLVTQGNEQFF.